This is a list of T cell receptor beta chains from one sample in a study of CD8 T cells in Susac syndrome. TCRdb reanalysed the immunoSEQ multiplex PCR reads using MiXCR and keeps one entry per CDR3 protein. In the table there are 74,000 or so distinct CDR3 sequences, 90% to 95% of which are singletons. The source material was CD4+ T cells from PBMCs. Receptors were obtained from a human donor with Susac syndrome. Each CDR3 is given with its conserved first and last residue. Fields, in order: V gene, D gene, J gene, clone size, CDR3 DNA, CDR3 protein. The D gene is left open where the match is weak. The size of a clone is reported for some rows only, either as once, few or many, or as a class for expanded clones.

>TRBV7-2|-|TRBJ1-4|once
TGTGCCAGCAGCTTAGGCGTCAGGGGAGGGGGGGAAAAACTGTTTTTT
CASSLGVRGGGEKLFF
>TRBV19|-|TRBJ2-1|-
TGTGCCAGCACTTTCCAGGGAAAGTCCTACAATGAGCAGTTCTTC
CASTFQGKSYNEQFF
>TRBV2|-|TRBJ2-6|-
TGTGCCGGCGCAGGGTCTGGGGCCAACGTCCTGACTTTC
CAGAGSGANVLTF
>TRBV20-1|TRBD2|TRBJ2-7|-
TGCAGTGCTAGAGTAGCTTCGGGGGGGTACGAGCAGTACTTC
CSARVASGGYEQYF
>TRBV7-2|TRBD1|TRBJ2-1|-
TGTGCCAGCAGCGCAGGGACAGGGGTAAACAATGAGCAGTTCTTC
CASSAGTGVNNEQFF
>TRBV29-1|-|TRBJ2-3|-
TGCAGCGTTGGAGACGGAAGGGCCCTGAGCACAGATACGCAGTATTTT
CSVGDGRALSTDTQYF
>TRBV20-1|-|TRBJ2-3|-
TGCAGTGAGGGGAGCGGCACAGATACGCAGTATTTT
CSEGSGTDTQYF
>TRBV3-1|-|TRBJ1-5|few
TGTGCCAGCAGCCAAGGGAATTTACAGGGCAATCAGCCCCAGCATTTT
CASSQGNLQGNQPQHF
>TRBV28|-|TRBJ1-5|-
TGTGCCAGCAGTCTACCTCAGGGGATTTATAGCAATCAGCCCCAGCATTTT
CASSLPQGIYSNQPQHF
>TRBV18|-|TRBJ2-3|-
TGTGCCAGCTCGCCAGGGATTGCTAGCACAGATACGCAGTATTTT
CASSPGIASTDTQYF
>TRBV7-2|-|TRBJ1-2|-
TGTGCCAGCAGCTTCTCCTCAGTTAACTATGGCTACACCTTC
CASSFSSVNYGYTF
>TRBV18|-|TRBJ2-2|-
TGTGCCAGCTCACCGGACAGAGACGGGGAGCTGTTTTTT
CASSPDRDGELFF
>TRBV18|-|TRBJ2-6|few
TGTGCCAGCTCACCACCAATCGGGCCGTCCGGGAGCGTCCTGACTTTC
CASSPPIGPSGSVLTF
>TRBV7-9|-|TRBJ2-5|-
TGTGCCAGCAGCTTACCCGCGGGGCGGGCTGAGACCCAGTACTTC
CASSLPAGRAETQYF
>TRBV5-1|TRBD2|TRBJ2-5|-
TGCGCCAGCAGGCTAGCGGGGATGGAGACCCAGTACTTC
CASRLAGMETQYF
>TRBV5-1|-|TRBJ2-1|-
TGCGCCAGCCAGCAGCTCCTTGGGGCGGGAAATGAGCAGTTCTTC
CASQQLLGAGNEQFF
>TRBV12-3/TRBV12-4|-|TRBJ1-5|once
TGTGCCAGCAGCCCGGGGGCGGATAGCAATCAGCCCCAGCATTTT
CASSPGADSNQPQHF